Listed below are T cell receptor beta chains from one sample, sequenced in a study of CXCR3-negative and CXCR3-positive naive CD8 T cells. With the 5' RACE reads reprocessed, TCRdb shows one record per CDR3 protein and no DNA. Its clone listing holds about 130,000 distinct CDR3 sequences. The sample consisted of naive CXCR3- CD8+ T cells from blood. These receptors were obtained from a human donor in good health. Some clones in this sample may be carry-over from other donors' samples. Both conserved end residues are part of each CDR3. Fields, in order: J gene, V gene, CDR3 protein.

J gene: TRBJ2-7; V gene: TRBV27; CDR3 protein: CASAVTGTGYYEQYF
J gene: TRBJ2-1; V gene: TRBV5-1; CDR3 protein: CASSLFKGFYEQFF
J gene: TRBJ2-7; V gene: TRBV29-1; CDR3 protein: CSIEYNNYEQYF
J gene: TRBJ2-1; V gene: TRBV29-1; CDR3 protein: CSVDKGQGLNEQFF
J gene: TRBJ2-5; V gene: TRBV7-6; CDR3 protein: CASSFPLGYPETQYF
J gene: TRBJ2-7; V gene: TRBV10-3; CDR3 protein: CAISDIPAGGLIPTKNYEQYF
J gene: TRBJ1-4; V gene: TRBV4-1; CDR3 protein: CASSQEYASGVSYHTLFF
J gene: TRBJ2-7; V gene: TRBV20-1; CDR3 protein: CSARNGGLGEQYF
J gene: TRBJ2-1; V gene: TRBV14; CDR3 protein: CASSQAASNVNEQYF
J gene: TRBJ2-7; V gene: TRBV29-1; CDR3 protein: CSVDRGASSSYEQYF
J gene: TRBJ1-6; V gene: TRBV4-1; CDR3 protein: CASSPGPIGNNSPLHF
J gene: TRBJ2-1; V gene: TRBV4-1; CDR3 protein: CASSQDWLLLNEQFF
J gene: TRBJ2-7; V gene: TRBV29-1; CDR3 protein: CSVLREGYEQYF
J gene: TRBJ2-7; V gene: TRBV9; CDR3 protein: CASSPPGQSYEQYF
J gene: TRBJ2-3; V gene: TRBV5-6; CDR3 protein: CASRVSRSVPYF